This entry lists 30 T cell receptor beta chains sequenced from one sample in a study of cytomegalovirus exposure and HLA in healthy donors. Researchers ran the PCR with 60 Vbeta and 13 Jbeta primers. The repertoire was sequenced with immunoSEQ multiplex PCR; TCRdb's copy has only in-frame clones and lacks some. The repertoire includes 150,000 to 200,000 clones, roughly three quarters of them detected once, and around 1.6% sits in the top ten. The material sequenced was PBMCs. The receptors shown here come from a woman aged 45-59 years in good health and CMV-seronegative.

This chain uses TRBV7-9 with TRBJ2-5, with no clear D. The germline CDR1 and CDR2 sequences are SEHNR and FQNEAQ (reference sequence). V was cut by 2 bases and J by 5 bases, with 15 bases left in between. The CDR3 runs to 15 residues. CDR3 in amino acids: CASSLTQALMETQYF. CDR3 nucleotide sequence: TGTGCCAGCAGCTTAACCCAGGCCCTGATGGAGACCCAGTACTTC.

V usage is TRBV4-3 and J usage is TRBJ1-2; 9 positions match TRBD1. After removal of 2 bases from V and 7 bases from J, the junction contained 2 bases not matched to a gene. There are 13 residues in the CDR3. In germline, CDR1 is LGHNA, CDR2 YSLEER. The DNA for the CDR3 is TGCGCCAGCAGCCAAAACAGGGGGCGTGGCTACACCTTC. It encodes CASSQNRGRGYTF.

The chain joins TRBV21-1 to TRBJ2-5; TRBD2, the table's D call, lacks a check against the DNA. The J call could be wrong; TRBJ2-7 is a better fit for the DNA end. TRBV21-1 is assigned pseudogene status. The CDR3 runs 11 residues. The CDR3 nucleotides read TGTGCCAGCTCCTCGGGTTACGAGCAGTACTTC. Translated: CASSSGYEQYF.

This chain connects TRBV19 to TRBJ2-6; D remains unclear. Between the trimmed V and J ends, which lost 5 bases and 0 bases, there was a span of 17 bases. Germline lookup yields CDR1 LNHDA and CDR2 SQIVND (reference sequence). The CDR3 totals 18 residues. CDR3 nucleotides: TGTGCCAGTAGTCCCCTGACAATCCTAAGCTCTGGGGCCAACGTCCTGACTTTC. Amino acids: CASSPLTILSSGANVLTF.

The genes are TRBV6-5 and TRBJ2-1, with TRBD2 identical over 11 bases. Trimming took 0 bases from V and 7 from J; bases not matched to a gene: 5. Germline V lookup: CDR1 MNHEY, CDR2 SVGAGI. There are 16 residues in the CDR3. CDR3 protein: CASSYSNSGGANEQFF. The CDR3 DNA reads TGTGCCAGCAGTTACTCTAATAGCGGGGGGGCGAATGAGCAGTTCTTC.

Comments on this clone: This same CDR3 is encoded by further DNA sequences in the sample. This chain uses TRBV9 with TRBJ1-1, with D unresolved. The V gene's germline CDR1 is SGDLS and CDR2 YYNGEE. V lost 0 bases and J lost 8, with 8 bases in between. CDR3 length equals 12 residues. CDR3: CASSVDGGEAFF. The CDR3 DNA is TGTGCCAGCAGCGTAGACGGAGGGGAAGCTTTCTTT.

V usage is TRBV5-1 and J usage is TRBJ2-1; weak D call: TRBD1 (6 bases). The V end lost 4 bases, the J end lost 6 bases, and 14 bases lay between the germline ends. Looked up from germline, CDR1 is SGHRS and CDR2 is YFSETQ. This CDR3 contains 14 residues. The CDR3 spells CASSLLAGANEQFF. DNA of the CDR3: TGCGCCAGCAGCCTCCTGGCAGGGGCCAATGAGCAGTTCTTC.

The V call is TRBV7-2, the J call TRBJ2-5; weak D call: TRBD2 (6 bases). The CDR3 runs to 15 residues. Looked up from germline, CDR1 is SGHTA and CDR2 is FQGNSA. Trimming left V 4 bases short and J 4 bases short, with 16 bases between. The CDR3 reads CASSSVGTGPETQYF. DNA for the CDR3: TGTGCCAGCAGCTCCGTAGGGACTGGCCCAGAGACCCAGTACTTC.

The chain is built from TRBV6-1 and TRBJ1-5; D call uncertain. The germline V gene encodes CDR1 MNHNS and CDR2 SASEGT. The V and J ends lost 7 bases and 9 bases respectively, with 22 bases between them. This CDR3 comprises 15 residues. The CDR3 loop is CASTQNRAVVGPQHF. CDR3 nucleotide sequence: TGTGCCAGCACCCAAAACAGAGCCGTCGTTGGGCCCCAGCATTTT.

This clone was counted only a few times. The V and J genes are TRBV29-1 and TRBJ1-1, with no clear D. From germline, CDR1 is SQVTM and CDR2 ANQGSEA. This CDR3 has 11 residues. V lost 7 bases to trimming and J lost 3 bases, with 9 bases between them. This CDR3 is CSGQEYTEAFF. For the CDR3, the DNA is TGCAGCGGCCAAGAGTACACTGAAGCTTTCTTT.

The V and J genes are TRBV4-2 and TRBJ2-1; 8 bases fit TRBD2. The CDR3 loop spans 18 amino acids. The ends lost 1 base at V and 0 bases at J; junction bases unmatched: 8. From germline, CDR1 is LGHNA and CDR2 YNFKEQ. The CDR3, as DNA: TGTGCCAGCAGCCAAGGCCTAGCGGGCCAAAGCTCCTACAATGAGCAGTTCTTC. Encoded protein: CASSQGLAGQSSYNEQFF.

DNA of the CDR3: TGTGCCAGCAGTGAAATAGGAGACAACACTGAAGCTTTCTTT. Protein product: CASSEIGDNTEAFF. V and J are TRBV2 and TRBJ1-1; D gene ambiguous. This CDR3 has 14 amino acids. CDR1 is SNHLY and CDR2 is FYNNEI in the germline V gene. Trimming removed 2 bases at V and 2 bases at J, with 9 bases between.

The CDR3 reads CASTPYSGSSYEQYF. CDR3 nucleotides: TGTGCCAGCACTCCCTACAGTGGGAGCTCCTACGAGCAGTACTTC. V usage is TRBV5-5 and J usage is TRBJ2-7, with a possible D match to TRBD2 (5 bases). The germline CDR1 and CDR2 sequences are SGHKS and YYEKEE (reference sequence). The CDR3 runs to 15 residues. V lost 6 bases, J lost 0 bases, and 16 bases lay in between.

Of note for this clone: This same CDR3 is encoded by further DNA sequences in the sample. The chain uses TRBV5-1 and TRBJ2-5; 7 bases align to TRBD1. The CDR3 extends over 15 amino acids. The trim removed 0 bases at V and 2 bases at J, leaving 4 bases unmatched. The germline V gene encodes CDR1 SGHRS and CDR2 YFSETQ. As DNA, the CDR3 is TGCGCCAGCAGCTTGGGGACAGGCGGTCAAGAGACCCAGTACTTC. As protein: CASSLGTGGQETQYF. Full variable domain (remainder filled in from reference TRBV5-1 and TRBJ2-5): KAGVTQTPRYLIKTRGQQVTLSCSPISGHRSVSWYQQTPGQGLQFLFEYFSETQRNKGNFPGRFSGRQFSNSRSEMNVSTLELGDSALYLCASSLGTGGQETQYFGPGTRLLVL.

V gene TRBV27 combines with J gene TRBJ2-2; 10 bases are shared with TRBD1. Germline loops: CDR1 MNHEY, CDR2 SMNVEV (reference sequence). The CDR3 has 17 amino acids. The V and J ends lost 5 bases and 7 bases, in that order; junction bases with no gene match: 13. The CDR3 coding sequence is TGTGCCAGCAGTGACCGTGACAGGGGGCCGATGGGCGGGGAGCTGTTTTTT. Translation: CASSDRDRGPMGGELFF.

This rearrangement joins TRBV11-2 to TRBJ2-1; possible D gene TRBD2, 6 bases. Trimming stripped 1 base from V and 5 bases from J, with 18 bases between. The CDR3 loop spans 17 amino acids. Germline V gene sequence: CDR1 SGHAT, CDR2 FQNNGV. In DNA, the CDR3 is TGTGCCAGCAGCTTAGCCTTCCGGGACTCCGCACACAATGAGCAGTTCTTC. Protein product: CASSLAFRDSAHNEQFF.

CDR3 sequence reads: CASSQGGIYEQYF. The CDR3 DNA reads TGTGCCAGCAGCCAAGGAGGGATCTACGAGCAGTACTTC. The rearrangement joins TRBV14 to TRBJ2-7, with D maybe TRBD2 (5 bases). V gave up 1 base and J gave up 3 bases, with 7 bases separating them. This CDR3 is 13 amino acids long. CDR1 SGHDN and CDR2 FVKESK come from the germline V gene.

J is TRBJ1-1 and V is TRBV7-2, with 8 bases matching TRBD1. The CDR3 extends over 15 amino acids. Germline CDR1 SGHTA, CDR2 FQGNSA. Losses at the gene ends were 5 bases for V and 3 bases for J; bases not matched to a gene: 8. The CDR3 protein is CASSAARGPHTEAFF. DNA for the CDR3: TGTGCCAGCAGCGCAGCCAGGGGGCCGCACACTGAAGCTTTCTTT.

V and J are TRBV27 and TRBJ1-2, with 11 bases matching TRBD1. V lost 3 bases to trimming and J lost 7 bases; unmatched junction nucleotides: 13. The CDR3 has 17 residues. The germline V gene encodes CDR1 MNHEY and CDR2 SMNVEV (reference sequence). The CDR3 loop reads CASSFGSLLGTGGGYTF. The CDR3 DNA follows: TGTGCCAGCAGTTTTGGTTCCCTACTCGGGACAGGGGGTGGCTACACCTTC.

The V call is TRBV19, the J call TRBJ1-2; no reliable D call. This CDR3 is 12 amino acids long. With 5 bases removed from V and 4 bases from J, the gap between germline ends came to 8 bases. The germline gives CDR1 LNHDA, CDR2 SQIVND (reference sequence). The CDR3 DNA reads TGTGCCAGTAGTTCTTCGTCCTATGGCTACACCTTC. Protein: CASSSSSYGYTF.

This chain connects TRBV2 to TRBJ2-2; 8 bases are a match to TRBD1. The V gene's germline CDR1 is SNHLY and CDR2 FYNNEI. This CDR3 has 13 amino acids. Trimming removed 8 bases from V and 1 base from J; junction bases left unmatched: 0. CDR3 in amino acids: CASDRGNTGELFF. The CDR3 bases are TGTGCCAGCGACAGGGGGAACACCGGGGAGCTGTTTTTT.

This chain uses TRBV19 with TRBJ2-7; 7 bases are a match to TRBD2. Germline assignment: CDR1 LNHDA and CDR2 SQIVND (reference sequence). CDR3 size: 15 residues. V dropped 5 bases and J dropped 1; count of bases not matched to a gene: 8. The CDR3 is CASSVRREASYEQYF. CDR3 DNA: TGTGCCAGTAGTGTCAGACGGGAGGCTTCCTACGAGCAGTACTTC.

The chain couples TRBV7-9 to TRBJ2-1, with 11 bases matching TRBD1. There are 17 residues in the CDR3. CDR1 and CDR2 (germline): SEHNR, FQNEAQ (reference sequence). V was clipped by 4 bases and J by 6 bases; unmatched bases: 11. CDR3 loop: CASSSLRRDRGSNEQFF. CDR3 coding DNA: TGTGCCAGCAGCTCCCTGAGGCGGGACAGGGGGTCCAATGAGCAGTTCTTC.

This chain uses TRBV19 with TRBJ1-2; the D gene is possibly TRBD1 (5 bases). The CDR3 length is 12 residues. The germline V and J ends were trimmed by 5 bases and 4 bases, with 8 bases remaining between them. Germline lookup yields CDR1 LNHDA and CDR2 SQIVND (reference sequence). CDR3 in DNA: TGTGCCAGTAGTCTCGGGGGCTATGGCTACACCTTC. Encoded protein: CASSLGGYGYTF.

The V call is TRBV6-7, the J call TRBJ2-1, with 8 bases aligning to TRBD2. TRBV6-7 is placed among ORFs of uncertain function. This CDR3 has 16 residues. With V trimmed by 1 base and J by 5 bases, 7 bases remained unmatched. In DNA, the CDR3 is TGTGCCAGCAGTTACTACCCCGGGAGGGCCCACAATGAGCAGTTCTTC. Protein: CASSYYPGRAHNEQFF.

The V call is TRBV2, the J call TRBJ2-1, with 8 positions matching TRBD1. Germline CDR1 is SNHLY and CDR2 is FYNNEI. The V gene end was trimmed by 7 bases and the J gene end by 8 bases; junction bases not matched to a gene: 10. The CDR3 length is 14 residues. CDR3 amino acids: CASNSHRGFYEQFF. The CDR3 nucleotides are TGTGCCAGCAATTCCCACAGGGGGTTTTATGAGCAGTTCTTC. The entire variable domain, with the rest obtained from reference TRBV2 and TRBJ2-1, is as follows: EPEVTQTPSHQVTQMGQEVILRCVPISNHLYFYWYRQILGQKVEFLVSFYNNEISEKSEIFDDQFSVERPDGSNFTLKIRSTKLEDSAMYFCASNSHRGFYEQFFGPGTRLTVL.

This chain connects TRBV7-2 to TRBJ2-1; D gene unclear. The CDR3 is 16 amino acids. V lost 5 bases, J lost 5 bases, and 19 bases lay in between. CDR1 is SGHTA, CDR2 FQGNSA, per germline. CDR3 bases: TGTGCCAGCAGCCAAAAGGCAGGAACAATCAACAATGAGCAGTTCTTC. This sequence encodes CASSQKAGTINNEQFF.

In its sample, this clone was seen once. The chain carries TRBV27 and TRBJ1-3, with unresolved D. The CDR3 runs 12 residues. Germline-derived CDR1 and CDR2 are MNHEY and SMNVEV (reference sequence). Trimming removed 6 bases from V and 2 bases from J, with 5 bases in between. Here the CDR3 reads CASRSTGNTIYF. CDR3 bases: TGTGCCAGCAGGAGTACTGGAAACACCATATATTTT.

The V and J genes are TRBV5-6 and TRBJ1-5, with D hard to call. The CDR3 sequence is 12 residues long. V lost 2 bases to trimming and J lost 5 bases, with 5 bases between them. Germline V gives CDR1 SGHDT, CDR2 YYEEEE. The CDR3 sequence is CASSLSDQPQHF. The CDR3 DNA sequence: TGTGCCAGCAGCTTATCGGATCAGCCCCAGCATTTT.

The chain carries TRBV4-2 and TRBJ2-1; 8 nucleotides line up with TRBD2. Germline CDR1 LGHNA, CDR2 YNFKEQ. After removal of 4 bases from V and 5 bases from J, the junction contained 10 bases not matched to a gene. The CDR3 runs to 16 residues. The CDR3 sequence: CASSPRSYSGDNEQFF. As DNA, the CDR3 is TGTGCCAGCAGCCCCCGCAGCTATAGCGGGGACAATGAGCAGTTCTTC.